This is a list of T cell receptor beta chains from one sample in a study of blood T cells in healthy people across ages. TCRdb re-called the 5' RACE reads with MiXCR, one entry per CDR3 protein. The data contain some 1,000,000 distinct CDR3 sequences, less than 25% of them singletons. The data also belong to a second study, concerning T cells of mothers and their children.

Sequenced material: blood. These receptors were taken from a girl aged 2 to 9 in good health. Each CDR3 is given with its conserved first and last residue. D genes are given only for firm matches. Expanded clones are given a class, and other clones once, few, many or no size at all.

>TRBV29-1|NA|TRBJ1-1|few
CSVRGGDMNTEAFF
TGCAGCGTCCGCGGGGGAGACATGAACACTGAAGCTTTCTTT
>TRBV5-1|NA|TRBJ1-1|NA
CASSARDTEAFF
TGCGCCAGCAGCGCCCGGGACACTGAAGCTTTCTTT
>TRBV4-2|TRBD1|TRBJ2-7|few
CASSQDLGTGNEQYF
TGTGCCAGCAGCCAAGATCTTGGGACAGGGAACGAGCAGTACTTC
>TRBV29-1|NA|TRBJ1-2|NA
CSVEDSFTLGGYTF
TGCAGCGTTGAAGATTCATTCACCTTGGGGGGCTACACCTTC
>TRBV12-3/TRBV12-4|TRBD2|TRBJ2-5|NA
CASSPMGGGEQYF
TGTGCCAGCAGTCCAATGGGGGGAGGGGAGCAGTACTTC
>TRBV6-1|NA|TRBJ1-2|NA
CASSDGQGMGYTF
TGTGCCAGCAGTGACGGGCAGGGGATGGGCTACACCTTC
>TRBV29-1|NA|TRBJ2-7|NA
CSAKGVADYEQYF
TGCAGCGCAAAGGGGGTAGCGGATTACGAGCAGTACTTC
>TRBV28|NA|TRBJ2-5|many
CASSLLRSQETQYF
TGTGCCAGCAGTTTATTACGGAGCCAAGAGACCCAGTACTTC
>TRBV24-1|NA|TRBJ1-5|few
CATSDSRVGGNQPQHF
TGTGCCACCAGTGATTCCCGTGTCGGGGGCAATCAGCCCCAGCATTTT
>TRBV28|NA|TRBJ2-7|NA
CASSYPGQAYEQYF
TGTGCCAGCAGTTACCCGGGGCAGGCCTACGAGCAGTACTTC
>TRBV28|NA|TRBJ1-1|NA
CASSGIGVTEAFF
TGTGCCAGCAGTGGCATAGGTGTGACCGAAGCTTTCTTT
>TRBV12-3/TRBV12-4|NA|TRBJ2-1|few
CASKGGITFF
TGTGCCAGCAAAGGAGGTATCACGTTCTTC
>TRBV4-3|NA|TRBJ1-1|few
CASSQDPRLDTEAFF
TGCGCCAGCAGCCAAGATCCCAGATTGGACACTGAAGCTTTCTTT
>TRBV20-1|NA|TRBJ2-3|NA
CSARAESVADTQYF
TGCAGTGCTAGAGCGGAGTCTGTTGCAGATACGCAGTATTTT
>TRBV19|NA|TRBJ1-5|few
CASNDRQEQPQHF
TGTGCCAGTAACGACAGGCAGGAGCAGCCCCAGCATTTT
>TRBV7-2|NA|TRBJ2-1|NA
CASTTPGGTNEQFF
TGTGCCAGCACCACGCCGGGTGGGACAAATGAGCAGTTCTTC
>TRBV4-1|NA|TRBJ2-1|few
CASSAGRRKGEQFF
TGCGCCAGCAGCGCTGGCAGGCGGAAGGGTGAGCAGTTCTTC
>TRBV20-1|TRBD2|TRBJ2-3|NA
CSARSGGPDTQYF
TGCAGTGCCCGGTCGGGGGGGCCAGATACGCAGTATTTT
>TRBV7-2|NA|TRBJ1-1|NA
CASSIRKGNTEAFF
TGTGCCAGCAGCATTAGAAAGGGGAACACTGAAGCTTTCTTT
>TRBV10-1|NA|TRBJ1-5|NA
CASSDSNQPQHF
TGCGCCAGCAGTGATAGCAATCAGCCCCAGCATTTT
>TRBV9|TRBD1|TRBJ1-4|NA
CASSGGGRDNEKLFF
TGTGCCAGCAGCGGAGGGGGCCGGGATAATGAAAAACTGTTTTTT
>TRBV29-1|NA|TRBJ2-1|NA
CSATSSYNEQFF
TGCAGCGCAACCTCCTCCTACAATGAGCAGTTCTTC
>TRBV29-1|NA|TRBJ2-3|many
CSVGAGPITDTQYF
TGCAGCGTTGGTGCGGGGCCGATCACAGATACGCAGTATTTT
>TRBV16|TRBD2|TRBJ2-3|NA
CASSQAPSGITDTQYF
TGTGCCAGCAGCCAAGCACCTAGCGGGATTACAGATACGCAGTATTTT
>TRBV29-1|NA|TRBJ2-1|NA
CSVEAGYRPGNEQFF
TGCAGCGTTGAAGCAGGGTACCGACCGGGGAATGAGCAGTTCTTC
>TRBV6-6|NA|TRBJ2-4|NA
CASSPGGWYIQYF
TGTGCCAGCAGCCCTGGGGGGTGGTACATTCAGTACTTC
>TRBV7-2|NA|TRBJ2-2|NA
CASSSMTELFF
TGTGCCAGCAGCTCAATGACGGAGCTGTTTTTT
>TRBV7-2|NA|TRBJ2-4|few
CASSLTGSNENIQYF
TGTGCCAGCAGCCTTACAGGTAGCAACGAAAACATTCAGTACTTC
>TRBV6-4|NA|TRBJ2-7|NA
CASSETGAGEQYF
TGTGCCAGCAGTGAAACAGGGGCGGGAGAGCAGTACTTC
>TRBV5-1|NA|TRBJ2-4|NA
CASSLESSGNIQYF
TGCGCCAGCAGCTTGGAGAGTAGCGGAAACATTCAGTACTTC
>TRBV2|NA|TRBJ1-4|few
CASSTSGLQKPGKLFF
TGTGCCAGCAGTACCTCGGGGTTGCAGAAGCCCGGAAAACTGTTTTTT
>TRBV4-1|NA|TRBJ1-2|few
CASSQGTHYGYTF
TGCGCCAGCAGCCAAGGGACCCACTATGGCTACACCTTC
>TRBV27|NA|TRBJ2-7|few
CASSLSSGGSEQYF
TGTGCCAGCAGTTTATCGTCAGGAGGGAGCGAGCAGTACTTC
>TRBV7-9|NA|TRBJ2-1|many
CASSLGGGNEQFF
TGTGCTAGCAGCTTGGGGGGCGGCAATGAGCAGTTCTTC
>TRBV29-1|NA|TRBJ1-1|NA
CSGYLMGLNTEAFF
TGCAGCGGATACCTAATGGGCTTGAACACTGAAGCTTTCTTT
>TRBV4-3|NA|TRBJ2-1|few
CASSQDSTAEGYNEQFF
TGCGCCAGCAGCCAAGATTCGACCGCTGAAGGCTACAATGAGCAGTTCTTC
>TRBV20-1|NA|TRBJ2-1|few
CSVGPTGSYNEQFF
TGCAGTGTAGGACCAACAGGGTCCTACAATGAGCAGTTCTTC
>TRBV10-3|NA|TRBJ2-6|few
CAISKGSGANVLTF
TGTGCCATCAGTAAGGGCTCTGGGGCCAACGTCCTGACTTTC
>TRBV20-1|TRBD2|TRBJ2-3|few
CSARGTSGRSTDTQYF
TGCAGTGCTAGAGGGACTAGCGGGAGGAGCACAGATACGCAGTATTTT
>TRBV12-3/TRBV12-4|TRBD1|TRBJ1-2|few
CASTYWTGSYGYTF
TGTGCCAGCACTTATTGGACAGGGAGCTATGGCTACACCTTC
>TRBV7-9|NA|TRBJ2-3|NA
CASSLIAWANTDTQYF
TGTGCCAGCAGCTTAATCGCGTGGGCAAACACAGATACGCAGTATTTT
>TRBV5-1|TRBD2|TRBJ2-3|NA
CASSDSGAGTDTQYF
TGCGCCAGCAGCGATAGCGGGGCTGGGACAGATACGCAGTATTTT
>TRBV9|TRBD2|TRBJ2-5|few
CASSPTMGLAGGEQYF
TGTGCCAGCAGCCCGACGATGGGACTAGCGGGAGGAGAGCAGTACTTC
>TRBV6-5|TRBD1|TRBJ2-5|NA
CASSIDRGRQTQYF
TGTGCCAGCAGTATTGACAGGGGGAGGCAGACCCAGTACTTC
>TRBV29-1|NA|TRBJ2-7|few
CSVEGPLGPRGDEQYF
TGCAGCGTTGAAGGACCACTTGGGCCCCGAGGCGACGAGCAGTACTTC
>TRBV12-3/TRBV12-4|NA|TRBJ1-6|few
CASTQLGSNSPLHF
TGTGCCAGCACCCAGCTGGGGTCTAATTCACCCCTCCACTTT
>TRBV12-3/TRBV12-4|TRBD2|TRBJ2-1|NA
CASSSVTTSGDNEQFF
TGTGCCAGCAGTTCCGTAACTACTAGCGGCGACAATGAGCAGTTCTTC